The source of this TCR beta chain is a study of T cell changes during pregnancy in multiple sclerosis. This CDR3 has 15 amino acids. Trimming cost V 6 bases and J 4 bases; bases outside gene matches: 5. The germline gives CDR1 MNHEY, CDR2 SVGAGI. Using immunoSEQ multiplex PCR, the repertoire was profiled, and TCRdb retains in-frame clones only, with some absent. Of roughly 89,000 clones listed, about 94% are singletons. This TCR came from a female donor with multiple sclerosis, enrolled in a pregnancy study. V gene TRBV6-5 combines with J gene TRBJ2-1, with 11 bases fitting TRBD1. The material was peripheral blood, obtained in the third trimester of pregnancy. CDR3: CASRSGTGGYNEQFF. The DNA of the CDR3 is TGTGCCAGCAGGAGCGGGACAGGGGGTTACAATGAGCAGTTCTTC.